The 5 T cell receptor beta chains reported below all come from one sample, sequenced in a study of T-cell memory formation after mild COVID-19. A single record per CDR3 protein comes from TCRdb applying MiXCR to the 5' RACE reads. The table records under 110,000 distinct CDR3 sequences, approximately 17% of them present only once. Sequencing was carried out using PBMCs or a T cell subset sorted from them (not recorded which). These TCRs come from an adult woman who had mild COVID-19 (a few samples of this study predate the infection). Cell type and time point are not known.

This clonotype was counted many times. The V call is TRBV14, the J call TRBJ2-5; a possible D gene is TRBD1 (6 bases). Trimming took off 4 bases at V and 3 bases at J, with 18 bases between the two ends. Germline V gene sequence: CDR1 SGHDN, CDR2 FVKESK. The CDR3 is 16 amino acids. CDR3 amino acids: CASSLDRLSPKETQYF. The CDR3 DNA is TGTGCCAGCAGCCTTGACAGGTTGTCCCCTAAAGAGACCCAGTACTTC. Combining the CDR3 with reference TRBV14 and TRBJ2-5 gives the whole variable domain EAGVTQFPSHSVIEKGQTVTLRCDPISGHDNLYWYRRVMGKEIKFLLHFVKESKQDESGMPNNRFLAERTGGTYSTLKVQPAELEDSGVYFCASSLDRLSPKETQYFGPGTRLLVL.

This clonotype showed up just a few times. The chain combines TRBV7-2 with TRBJ2-7; D uncertain. From germline, CDR1 is SGHTA and CDR2 FQGNSA. The V end lost 5 bases, the J end lost 1 base, and 12 bases lay between the germline ends. The CDR3 is made up of 14 amino acids. The CDR3 DNA is TGTGCCAGCAGCGCGGAGACGGCTTCCTACGAGCAGTACTTC. Translation: CASSAETASYEQYF.

The chain carries TRBV6-2 or TRBV6-3 and TRBJ1-5; D is possibly TRBD1 (6 bases). There are 13 residues in the CDR3. Per germline, CDR1 MNHEY and CDR2 SVGEGT. V lost 4 bases to trimming and J lost 4 bases, with 8 bases between them. As DNA, the CDR3 is TGTGCCAGCAGTTTACAGGGTAATCAGCCCCAGCATTTT. This codes for CASSLQGNQPQHF.

About this clonotype: The germline gene is not matched at one end of the junction; a read error may be the cause. The gene calls are TRBV6-5 and TRBJ2-1; TRBD1 is a possible D gene (6 bases). The CDR3 contains 15 residues. Germline lookup yields CDR1 MNHEY and CDR2 SVGAGI. The CDR3: CASSYYGTGYNEQFF. The CDR3 nucleotides read TGTGCCAGCAGCTACTACGGTACAGGGTACAATGAGCAGTTCTTC.

The CDR3 DNA sequence: TGTGCCAGCAGTGACTCGGGGCAGGGACGAATTAGCAATCAGCCCCAGCATTTT. It is translated as CASSDSGQGRISNQPQHF. The chain links TRBV6-4 to TRBJ1-5, with TRBD1 as a possible D gene (5 bases). This CDR3 has 18 residues. V was trimmed by 0 bases and J by 0 bases, leaving 15 bases between them. In germline, CDR1 is MRHNA, CDR2 SNTAGT.